This TCR beta chain was captured by sequencing in a study of blood T cells in healthy people across ages. It was with a sample-barcoded 5' primer and a J-beta primer mix that a second PCR of roughly 7 to 12 cycles was run. TCRdb re-derived calls from the 5' RACE reads in MiXCR, one entry per CDR3 protein. The repertoire holds 1.5 million to 2 million distinct CDR3 sequences, with 28% as singletons. The germline gives CDR1 SGHRS, CDR2 YFSETQ. CDR3 length: 14 amino acids. In its sample, this clonotype was seen a few times. One end of the junction is discordant with germline, which a read error may explain.

This sequence originates from a woman aged 25-40 years in good health. The chain is built from TRBV5-1 and TRBJ1-5, with D perhaps TRBD1 (5 bases). The sequencing input was blood. CDR3 in amino acids: CANSLEWGNQPQHF. CDR3 nucleotide sequence: TGCGCCAACAGCTTGGAATGGGGGAATCAGCCCCAGCATTTT.